One and the same sample provided the 8 T cell receptor beta chains below, sequenced in a study of blood T cell repertoires in COVID-19. This table comes from immunoSEQ multiplex PCR, and its TCRdb copy is limited to in-frame clones, with some not included. The sample carries about 200,000 clones, about three quarters recorded once. Material for sequencing was peripheral blood. The receptors derive from a woman in her 70s with acute or convalescent COVID-19.

This chain uses TRBV3-1 (or the pseudogene TRBV3-2) with TRBJ1-2; 8 nucleotides agree with TRBD1. The V gene's germline CDR1 is LGHDT and CDR2 YNNKEL (reference sequence). The CDR3 is 15 amino acids. V shed 1 base, J shed 2 bases, and the junction held 3 bases outside the gene matches. DNA of the CDR3: TGTGCCAGCAGCCAAGGCCGGACAGGGAACTATGGCTACACCTTC. Translating it yields CASSQGRTGNYGYTF.

In this sample, this clone turned up many times. The genes are TRBV28 and TRBJ1-4; 7 bases fit TRBD1. CDR1 MDHEN and CDR2 SYDVKM come from the germline V gene. The CDR3 is 14 amino acids. V shed 6 bases, J shed 5 bases, and the junction held 6 bases outside the gene matches. The CDR3 bases are TGTGCCAGCAGCCTTACAGGGGAAAATGAAAAACTGTTTTTT. As protein: CASSLTGENEKLFF. Full variable domain (missing parts from reference TRBV28 and TRBJ1-4): DVKVTQSSRYLVKRTGEKVFLECVQDMDHENMFWYRQDPGLGLRLIYFSYDVKMKEKGDIPEGYSVSREKKERFSLILESASTNQTSMYLCASSLTGENEKLFFGSGTQLSVL.

This clone was seen a few times. The genes are TRBV5-1 and TRBJ2-3, with 7 bases matching TRBD2. This CDR3 region has 16 residues. V was clipped by 0 bases and J by 4 bases; unmatched bases: 8. Germline lookup yields CDR1 SGHRS and CDR2 YFSETQ. The CDR3 region has the DNA TGCGCCAGCAGCTTGGGGGCGGGAGTATGGGCAGATACGCAGTATTTT. Translated, it gives CASSLGAGVWADTQYF.

The V and J genes are TRBV2 and TRBJ1-4, with no clear D. This CDR3 is built from 12 residues. Germline CDR1 is SNHLY and CDR2 is FYNNEI. Trimming shortened V by 4 bases and J by 6 bases, and 6 bases separated the two germline ends. This chain's CDR3 is CASSVEDEKLFF. CDR3 DNA sequence: TGTGCCAGCAGTGTAGAAGATGAAAAACTGTTTTTT.

This chain joins TRBV7-9 and TRBJ1-5; tentatively, D is TRBD1 (5 bases). V lost 5 bases and J lost 0, with 8 bases in between. Germline lookup yields CDR1 SEHNR and CDR2 FQNEAQ (reference sequence). This CDR3 region has 14 residues. The CDR3 sequence is CASSKDSSNQPQHF. The DNA of the CDR3 is TGTGCCAGCAGCAAAGACAGTAGCAATCAGCCCCAGCATTTT.

This rearrangement joins TRBV7-9 to TRBJ2-5, with 10 bases fitting TRBD1. The CDR3 covers 15 residues. V shed 4 bases, J shed 2 bases, and the junction held 4 bases outside the gene matches. Germline CDR1 SEHNR, CDR2 FQNEAQ (reference sequence). Written as DNA, the CDR3 is TGTGCCAGCAGCTGGGACAGGGGAGGGCAAGAGACCCAGTACTTC. The encoded protein is CASSWDRGGQETQYF.

The gene calls are TRBV5-4 and TRBJ2-3; 12 nucleotides agree with TRBD2. The length of the CDR3 is 15 residues. The trim removed 3 bases at V and 4 bases at J, leaving 3 bases unmatched. Looked up from germline, CDR1 is SGHNT and CDR2 is YYREEE (reference sequence). The CDR3 DNA reads TGTGCCAGCAGCTATAGACTAGCGGGAGCAGATACGCAGTATTTT. Translating gives CASSYRLAGADTQYF.

The gene calls are TRBV19 and TRBJ2-3; 8 positions agree with TRBD1. The CDR3 has 14 residues. In germline, CDR1 is LNHDA, CDR2 SQIVND (reference sequence). The J segment lost 1 base and the V segment lost 6 bases, leaving 3 bases of the junction unmatched. CDR3 protein: CASRDRAGTDTQYF. CDR3 nucleotide sequence: TGTGCCAGTAGGGACAGGGCCGGCACAGATACGCAGTATTTT.